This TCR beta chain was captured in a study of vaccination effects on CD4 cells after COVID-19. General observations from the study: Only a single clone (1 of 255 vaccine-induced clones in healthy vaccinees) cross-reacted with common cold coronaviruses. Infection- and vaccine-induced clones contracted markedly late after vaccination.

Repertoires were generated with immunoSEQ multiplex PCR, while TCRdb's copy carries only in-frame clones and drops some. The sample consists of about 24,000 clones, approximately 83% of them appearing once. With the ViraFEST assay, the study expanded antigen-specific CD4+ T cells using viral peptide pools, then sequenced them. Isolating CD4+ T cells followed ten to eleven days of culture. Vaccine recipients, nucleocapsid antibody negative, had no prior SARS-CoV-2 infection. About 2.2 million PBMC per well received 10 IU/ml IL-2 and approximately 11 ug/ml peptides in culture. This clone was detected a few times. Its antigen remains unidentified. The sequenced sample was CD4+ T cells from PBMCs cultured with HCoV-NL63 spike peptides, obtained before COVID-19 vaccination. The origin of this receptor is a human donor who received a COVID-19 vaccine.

The CDR3 sequence: CASSPDLSRVYEQYF. The DNA of the CDR3 is TGTGCCAGCAGCCCTGACCTCAGTCGGGTTTACGAGCAGTACTTC. V usage is TRBV4-2 and J usage is TRBJ2-7, with D unclear. Trimming cost V 4 bases and J 4 bases, with 17 bases left between them. Per germline, CDR1 LGHNA and CDR2 YNFKEQ. The CDR3 totals 15 residues.